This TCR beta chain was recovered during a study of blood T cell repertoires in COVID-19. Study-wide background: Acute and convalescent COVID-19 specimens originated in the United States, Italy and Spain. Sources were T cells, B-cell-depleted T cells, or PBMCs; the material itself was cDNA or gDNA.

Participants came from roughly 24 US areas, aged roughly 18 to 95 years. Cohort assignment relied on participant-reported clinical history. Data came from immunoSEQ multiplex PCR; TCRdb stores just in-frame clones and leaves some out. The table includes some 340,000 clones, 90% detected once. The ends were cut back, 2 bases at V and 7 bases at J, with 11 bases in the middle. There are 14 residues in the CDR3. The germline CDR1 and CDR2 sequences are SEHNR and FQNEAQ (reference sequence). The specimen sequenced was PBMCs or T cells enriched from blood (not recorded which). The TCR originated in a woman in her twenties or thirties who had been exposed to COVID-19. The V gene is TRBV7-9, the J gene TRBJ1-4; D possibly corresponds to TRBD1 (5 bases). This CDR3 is CASSLNPRGEKLFF. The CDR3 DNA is TGTGCCAGCAGCTTAAACCCAAGGGGTGAAAAACTGTTTTTT.